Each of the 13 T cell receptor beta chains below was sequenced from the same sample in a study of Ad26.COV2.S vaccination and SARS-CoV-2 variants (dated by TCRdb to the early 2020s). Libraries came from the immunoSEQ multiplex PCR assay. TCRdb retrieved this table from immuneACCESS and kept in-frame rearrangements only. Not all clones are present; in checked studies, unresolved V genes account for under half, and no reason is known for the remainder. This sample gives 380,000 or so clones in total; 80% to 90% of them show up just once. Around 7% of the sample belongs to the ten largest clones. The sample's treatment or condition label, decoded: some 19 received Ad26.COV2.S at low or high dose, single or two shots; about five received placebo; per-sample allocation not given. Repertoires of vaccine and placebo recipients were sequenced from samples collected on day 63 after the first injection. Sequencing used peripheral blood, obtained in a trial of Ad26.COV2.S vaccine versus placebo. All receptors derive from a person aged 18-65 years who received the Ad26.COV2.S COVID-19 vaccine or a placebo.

The CDR3 bases are TGTGCCAGCTCACTCGGACACCCCTATGGCTACACCTTC. Translated: CASSLGHPYGYTF. The chain is built from TRBV18 and TRBJ1-2, with D possibly TRBD1 on 5 matching bases. Trimming pared 4 bases from V and 4 bases from J, leaving 10 bases between. Germline lookup yields CDR1 KGHSH and CDR2 LQKENI. CDR3 size: 13 residues.

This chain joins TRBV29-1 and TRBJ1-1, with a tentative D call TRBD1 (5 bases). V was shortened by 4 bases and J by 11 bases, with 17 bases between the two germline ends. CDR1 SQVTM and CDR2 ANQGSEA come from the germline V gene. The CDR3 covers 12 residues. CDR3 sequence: CSVVGRRRKAFF. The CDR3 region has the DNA TGCAGCGTTGTGGGGCGTCGGCGTAAGGCTTTCTTT.

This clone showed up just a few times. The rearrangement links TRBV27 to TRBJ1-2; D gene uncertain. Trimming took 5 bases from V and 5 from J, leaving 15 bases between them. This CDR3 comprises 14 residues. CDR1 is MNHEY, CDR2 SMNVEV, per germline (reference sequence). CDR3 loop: CASSTHLTGYGYTF. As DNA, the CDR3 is TGTGCCAGCAGTACCCACCTTACGGGGTATGGCTACACCTTC.

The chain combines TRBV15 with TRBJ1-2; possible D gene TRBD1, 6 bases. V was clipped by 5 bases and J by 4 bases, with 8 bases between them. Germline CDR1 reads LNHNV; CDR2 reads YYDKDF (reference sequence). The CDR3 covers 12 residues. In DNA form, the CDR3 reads TGTGCCACCAGCCCGACAGGCTATGGCTACACCTTC. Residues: CATSPTGYGYTF.

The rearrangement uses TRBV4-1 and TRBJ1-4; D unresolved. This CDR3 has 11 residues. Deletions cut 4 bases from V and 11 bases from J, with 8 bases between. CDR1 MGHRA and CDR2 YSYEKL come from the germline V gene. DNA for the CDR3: TGCGCCAGCAGCCGAATAGGGAAACTGTTTTTT. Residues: CASSRIGKLFF.

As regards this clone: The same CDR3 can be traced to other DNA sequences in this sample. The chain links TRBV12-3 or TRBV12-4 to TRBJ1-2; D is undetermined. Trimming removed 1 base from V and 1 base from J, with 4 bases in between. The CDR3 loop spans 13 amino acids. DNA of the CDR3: TGTGCCAGCAGTTTAGGGGGTAACTATGGCTACACCTTC. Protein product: CASSLGGNYGYTF.

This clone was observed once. As DNA, the CDR3 is TGTGCCAGCAGCCGCCAACATGGAAGGTCCTACGAGCAGTACTTC. Residues: CASSRQHGRSYEQYF. This chain joins TRBV14 and TRBJ2-7; D unclear. Germline CDR1 and CDR2: SGHDN and FVKESK. There are 15 residues in the CDR3. Trimming took 4 bases from V and 1 from J, leaving 14 bases between them.

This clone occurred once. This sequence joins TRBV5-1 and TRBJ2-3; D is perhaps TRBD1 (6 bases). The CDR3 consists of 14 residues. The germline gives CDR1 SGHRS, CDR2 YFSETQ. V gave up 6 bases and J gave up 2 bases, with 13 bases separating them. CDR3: CASTRTADTDTQYF. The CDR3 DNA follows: TGCGCCAGCACCCGGACAGCCGACACAGATACGCAGTATTTT.

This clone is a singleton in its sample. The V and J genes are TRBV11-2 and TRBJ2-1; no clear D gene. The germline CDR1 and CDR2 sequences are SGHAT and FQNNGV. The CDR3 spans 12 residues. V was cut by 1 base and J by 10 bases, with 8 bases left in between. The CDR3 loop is CASSLGVGEQFF. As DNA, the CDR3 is TGTGCCAGCAGCTTAGGGGTGGGGGAGCAGTTCTTC.

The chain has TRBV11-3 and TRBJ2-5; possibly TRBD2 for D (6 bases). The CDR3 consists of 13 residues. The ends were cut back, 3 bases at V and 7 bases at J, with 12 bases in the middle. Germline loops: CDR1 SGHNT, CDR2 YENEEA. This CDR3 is CASSFQERATQYF. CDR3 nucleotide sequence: TGTGCCAGCAGCTTTCAGGAGCGGGCGACCCAGTACTTC.

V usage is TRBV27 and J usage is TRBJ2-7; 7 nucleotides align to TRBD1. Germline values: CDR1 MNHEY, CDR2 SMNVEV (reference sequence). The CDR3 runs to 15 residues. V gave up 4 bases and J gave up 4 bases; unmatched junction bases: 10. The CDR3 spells CASSSYRGRNYEQYF. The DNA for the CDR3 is TGTGCCAGCAGTTCATACAGGGGCCGGAATTACGAGCAGTACTTC.

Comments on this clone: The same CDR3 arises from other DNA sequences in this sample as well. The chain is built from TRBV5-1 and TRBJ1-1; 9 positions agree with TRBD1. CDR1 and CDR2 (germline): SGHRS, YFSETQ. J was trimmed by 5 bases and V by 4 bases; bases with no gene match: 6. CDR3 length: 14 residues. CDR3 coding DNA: TGCGCCAGCAGCCTAGACAGGGGGAGGACTGAAGCTTTCTTT. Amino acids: CASSLDRGRTEAFF.

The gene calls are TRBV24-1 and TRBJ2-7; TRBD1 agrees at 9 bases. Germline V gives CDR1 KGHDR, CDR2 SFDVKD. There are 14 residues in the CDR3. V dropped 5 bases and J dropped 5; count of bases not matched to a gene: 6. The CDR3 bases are TGTGCCACCAGTGGCCAGGGACAGGGAAACGAGCAGTACTTC. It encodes CATSGQGQGNEQYF.